The rows below give T cell receptor beta chains drawn from one sample of a study of shared clonotypes between healthy human individuals. The table came from immunoSEQ multiplex PCR; TCRdb's copy has only in-frame clones and leaves some out. The data hold roughly 2.2 million clones, with 92% observed a single time. Specimen: naive CD4+ T cells from PBMCs. All receptors come from a man younger than 30 in good health. Some clones in this sample may be carry-over from other donors' samples. Both conserved end residues are part of each CDR3. D genes are given only for firm matches. Clone size is given for some rows only: seen once, a few or many times, or a class if the clone is expanded.

TRBV9	.	.	TRBJ2-2	CASSVGANGELFF	TGTGCCAGCAGCGTAGGGGCTAACGGGGAGCTGTTTTTT
TRBV30	.	.	TRBJ2-3	CAWGVTSTDTQYF	TGTGCCTGGGGGGTAACTAGCACAGATACGCAGTATTTT
TRBV29-1	.	.	TRBJ1-4	CSVESRANEKLFF	TGCAGCGTTGAAAGCAGAGCTAATGAAAAACTGTTTTTT
TRBV7-2	TRBD2	once	TRBJ2-1	CASSLVTTGTSGHNEQFF	TGTGCCAGCAGCTTAGTAACAACGGGGACTAGCGGCCACAATGAGCAGTTCTTC
TRBV9	.	.	TRBJ1-3	CASSVGQLSSGNTIYF	TGTGCCAGCAGCGTAGGCCAGCTCAGCTCTGGAAACACCATATATTTT
TRBV6-5	TRBD1	.	TRBJ2-1	CASSSVQGTGRNEQFF	TGTGCCAGCAGTTCCGTCCAGGGGACAGGGAGGAATGAGCAGTTCTTC
TRBV11-2	.	.	TRBJ1-1	CASSLILRDTEAFF	TGTGCCAGCAGCTTAATATTAAGGGACACTGAAGCTTTCTTT
TRBV9	.	.	TRBJ1-3	CASSQGWAGGNTIYF	TGTGCCAGCAGTCAGGGTTGGGCGGGTGGAAACACCATATATTTT
TRBV5-1	TRBD1	.	TRBJ2-6	CASSVTGTSGANVLTF	TGCGCCAGCAGCGTGACAGGGACCTCTGGGGCCAACGTCCTGACTTTC
TRBV28	.	.	TRBJ1-3	CASSLLSGGSGNTIYF	TGTGCCAGCAGTTTATTATCGGGCGGCTCTGGAAACACCATATATTTT
TRBV16	.	.	TRBJ1-1	CASSQKVRVTEAFF	TGTGCCAGCAGCCAAAAGGTCAGGGTTACTGAAGCTTTCTTT
TRBV7-9	.	.	TRBJ1-4	CASSPRQAQGKLFF	TGTGCCAGCAGCCCCCGACAGGCCCAGGGAAAACTGTTTTTT
TRBV5-1	TRBD1	.	TRBJ1-1	CASSLAGGTGRLNTEAFF	TGCGCCAGCAGCTTGGCCGGCGGGACAGGGCGACTGAACACTGAAGCTTTCTTT
TRBV5-4	.	.	TRBJ2-7	CASSPGQPYEQYF	TGTGCCAGCAGCCCGGGACAACCCTACGAGCAGTACTTC
TRBV29-1	.	.	TRBJ1-2	CSVEKALARYGYTF	TGCAGCGTTGAGAAGGCCCTTGCGAGGTATGGCTACACCTTC
TRBV1	.	.	TRBJ1-4	CTSSQGYKRGALATNEKLFF	TGCACCAGCAGCCAAGGTTACAAACGGGGGGCGCTGGCAACTAATGAAAAACTGTTTTTT
TRBV19	TRBD2	.	TRBJ2-1	CASSGNYNEQFF	TGTGCCTCTAGCGGGAATTACAATGAGCAGTTCTTC
TRBV10-3	.	.	TRBJ2-7	CAISEQEYGEQYF	TGTGCCATCAGTGAACAGGAATATGGGGAGCAGTACTTC
TRBV28	.	.	TRBJ2-5	CASSRTQETQYF	TGTGCCAGCAGCCGGACCCAAGAGACCCAGTACTTC
TRBV7-2	.	once	TRBJ2-1	CASSSKTGRAYNEQFF	TGTGCCAGCAGCTCAAAAACAGGGAGGGCCTACAATGAGCAGTTCTTC
TRBV6-5	TRBD1	.	TRBJ2-7	CASSFTGGDEQYF	TGTGCCAGCAGTTTTACAGGGGGAGACGAGCAGTACTTC
TRBV18	.	.	TRBJ2-7	CASSPVGSGEQYF	TGTGCCAGCTCACCAGTGGGCTCGGGGGAGCAGTACTTC
TRBV18	.	.	TRBJ1-5	CASSPGVSFNQPQHF	TGTGCCAGCTCACCAGGAGTAAGTTTCAATCAGCCCCAGCATTTT
TRBV2	.	.	TRBJ1-1	CASSLNLAQNTEAFF	TGTGCCAGCAGCCTAAATTTAGCACAGAACACTGAAGCTTTCTTT
TRBV2	.	.	TRBJ2-7	CASRAQSYEQYF	TGTGCCAGCAGGGCACAGTCCTACGAGCAGTACTTC
TRBV5-1	.	.	TRBJ1-1	CASSWNMNTEAFF	TGCGCCAGCAGCTGGAACATGAACACTGAAGCTTTCTTT
TRBV19	.	.	TRBJ2-3	CASSSIQGRTDTQYF	TGTGCCAGTAGTTCCATCCAGGGCCGTACAGATACGCAGTATTTT
TRBV5-4	.	.	TRBJ2-5	CASSRPAASGETQYF	TGTGCCAGCAGTCGACCCGCGGCTAGTGGTGAGACCCAGTACTTC
TRBV4-3	.	.	TRBJ2-7	CASSQDSRGRGDEQYF	TGCGCCAGCAGCCAAGATTCCAGAGGGCGAGGAGACGAGCAGTACTTC
TRBV27	.	.	TRBJ1-1	CASPQSGGAFF	TGTGCCAGCCCACAGTCGGGGGGGGCTTTCTTT
TRBV18	TRBD2	.	TRBJ2-7	CASSPPAGDYEQYF	TGTGCCAGCTCACCACCGGCGGGGGACTACGAGCAGTACTTC
TRBV5-1	.	.	TRBJ2-5	CASSFLASGSQVETQYF	TGCGCCAGCAGCTTTTTGGCTAGTGGGTCCCAGGTGGAGACCCAGTACTTC
TRBV10-3	.	.	TRBJ2-7	CAINLGGLAYEQYF	TGTGCCATCAATCTCGGCGGGCTCGCCTACGAGCAGTACTTC
TRBV9	.	once	TRBJ2-1	CASSVGFSGISYNEQFF	TGTGCCAGCAGCGTAGGATTTAGCGGAATATCCTACAATGAGCAGTTCTTC
TRBV14	.	.	TRBJ1-5	CASSRTGYNQPQHF	TGTGCCAGCAGCCGCACAGGTTACAATCAGCCCCAGCATTTT
TRBV2	TRBD2	.	TRBJ2-7	CASGDSGTVEQYF	TGTGCCAGCGGTGATAGCGGGACGGTCGAGCAGTACTTC
TRBV7-6	TRBD2	.	TRBJ2-1	CASSWMGEGNEQFF	TGTGCCAGCAGCTGGATGGGGGAGGGCAATGAGCAGTTCTTC
TRBV28	.	.	TRBJ1-5	CASSLENKNQPQHF	TGTGCCAGCAGTTTGGAGAACAAAAATCAGCCCCAGCATTTT
TRBV5-1	.	.	TRBJ2-3	CASSSASTDTQYF	TGCGCCAGCAGCTCGGCCTCCACAGATACGCAGTATTTT
TRBV21-1	.	.	TRBJ2-2	CASSTREPGTGGVTVGELFF	TGTGCCAGCAGCACCCGGGAACCCGGGACAGGGGGCGTGACGGTCGGGGAGCTGTTTTTT
TRBV28	TRBD1	few	TRBJ1-1	CASSSKGQYLF	TGTGCCAGCAGTTCGAAGGGACAGTACCTCTTT
TRBV19	.	.	TRBJ2-2	CASSIWGSRTINTGELFF	TGTGCCAGTAGTATTTGGGGGAGCCGCACCATAAACACCGGGGAGCTGTTTTTT
TRBV27	.	.	TRBJ2-6	CASSSGLDRSNVLTF	TGTGCCAGCAGTTCCGGTCTGGATCGGTCCAACGTCCTGACTTTC
TRBV28	TRBD1	once	TRBJ2-7	CASSFGQGDNEQYF	TGTGCCAGCAGTTTCGGACAGGGCGACAACGAGCAGTACTTC